Listed below are T cell receptor beta chains from one sample, sequenced in a study of cytomegalovirus exposure and HLA in healthy donors. TCRdb's copy holds only in-frame clones and misses some; the assay was immunoSEQ multiplex PCR. The table includes about 130,000 clones, about four fifths detected once. Sequenced input: PBMCs. All receptors come from a woman between 40 and 50 years old in good health and CMV-seronegative. The CDR3 runs from the conserved cysteine through the conserved F or W. The order of the fields is J gene, D gene, V gene, clone size, CDR3 DNA, CDR3 protein. The D gene is left open where the match is weak. A row's size may be missing; if present it is once, few, many or a size class.

J gene: TRBJ2-7; D gene: TRBD1; V gene: TRBV27; clone size: .; CDR3 DNA: TGTGCCAGCAGTTTAGGGACAGCGTCCTACGAGCAGTACTTC; CDR3 protein: CASSLGTASYEQYF
J gene: TRBJ1-2; D gene: .; V gene: TRBV6-1; clone size: .; CDR3 DNA: TGTGCCAGCAATCTCTATGGCTACACCTTC; CDR3 protein: CASNLYGYTF
J gene: TRBJ2-7; D gene: TRBD1; V gene: TRBV5-1; clone size: .; CDR3 DNA: TGCGCCAGCAGCTTGGCCGACAGGGGCATTACCTACGAGCAGTACTTC; CDR3 protein: CASSLADRGITYEQYF
J gene: TRBJ2-6; D gene: .; V gene: TRBV5-1; clone size: .; CDR3 DNA: TGCGCCAGCAGCCCCGGGCGGGGCCCCAGCTCTGGGGCCAACGTCCTGACTTTC; CDR3 protein: CASSPGRGPSSGANVLTF
J gene: TRBJ2-2; D gene: .; V gene: TRBV13; clone size: .; CDR3 DNA: TGTGCCAGCAGCTTAGTGAGGGAAGTCACCGGGGAGCTGTTTTTT; CDR3 protein: CASSLVREVTGELFF
J gene: TRBJ2-7; D gene: .; V gene: TRBV5-5; clone size: .; CDR3 DNA: TGTGCCAGCAGCTTCCAGGGGGGCTCCTACGAGCAGTACTTC; CDR3 protein: CASSFQGGSYEQYF
J gene: TRBJ2-5; D gene: .; V gene: TRBV7-3; clone size: .; CDR3 DNA: TGTGCCAGCAGCTTAAGCCCAGAGGCGAAAGAGACCCAGTACTTC; CDR3 protein: CASSLSPEAKETQYF
J gene: TRBJ1-1; D gene: .; V gene: TRBV7-6; clone size: .; CDR3 DNA: TGTGCCAGCAGCTTAACTTTCAGCGGGAACACTGAAGCTTTCTTT; CDR3 protein: CASSLTFSGNTEAFF
J gene: TRBJ2-7; D gene: .; V gene: TRBV5-4; clone size: .; CDR3 DNA: TGTGCCAGCAGCCTGGTTGAGGGAGAGCAGTACTTC; CDR3 protein: CASSLVEGEQYF
J gene: TRBJ1-6; D gene: TRBD1; V gene: TRBV5-6; clone size: .; CDR3 DNA: TGTGCCAGCAGCTCCGGGACAGGTAATTCACCCCTCCACTTT; CDR3 protein: CASSSGTGNSPLHF
J gene: TRBJ2-1; D gene: TRBD2; V gene: TRBV9; clone size: .; CDR3 DNA: TGTGCCAGCAGCCCAAGTAGCGGGTCACATGAGCAGTTCTTC; CDR3 protein: CASSPSSGSHEQFF
J gene: TRBJ2-7; D gene: TRBD1; V gene: TRBV6-1; clone size: .; CDR3 DNA: TGTGCCAGCAAACGGGACAGGGACTACGAGCAGTACTTC; CDR3 protein: CASKRDRDYEQYF
J gene: TRBJ1-6; D gene: .; V gene: TRBV9; clone size: .; CDR3 DNA: TGTGCCAGCAGCGTCGCGGAGGGTGGTTCACCCCTCCACTTT; CDR3 protein: CASSVAEGGSPLHF
J gene: TRBJ1-4; D gene: TRBD1; V gene: TRBV5-1; clone size: many; CDR3 DNA: TGCGCCAGCAGTCAACAGGGGGTCGGGGAAAAACTGTTTTTT; CDR3 protein: CASSQQGVGEKLFF
J gene: TRBJ2-3; D gene: TRBD2; V gene: TRBV6-1; clone size: few; CDR3 DNA: TGTGCCAGCAGGGGCGGGAGCGAGACAGATACGCAGTATTTT; CDR3 protein: CASRGGSETDTQYF
J gene: TRBJ1-1; D gene: .; V gene: TRBV28; clone size: .; CDR3 DNA: TGTGCCAGCAGAAAGACAGGAAACACTGAAGCTTTCTTT; CDR3 protein: CASRKTGNTEAFF
J gene: TRBJ2-2; D gene: .; V gene: TRBV9; clone size: few; CDR3 DNA: TGTGCCAGCAGCGGTACAGGGTCCGGGGAGCTGTTTTTT; CDR3 protein: CASSGTGSGELFF
J gene: TRBJ1-1; D gene: .; V gene: TRBV5-1; clone size: once; CDR3 DNA: TGCGCCAGCAGCTGGACCAGGGGAAGCACTGAAGCTTTCTTT; CDR3 protein: CASSWTRGSTEAFF
J gene: TRBJ2-1; D gene: TRBD1; V gene: TRBV7-6; clone size: .; CDR3 DNA: TGTGCCAGCAGCTTAACTAACAGGGGTGGGTACAATGAGCAGTTCTTC; CDR3 protein: CASSLTNRGGYNEQFF
J gene: TRBJ2-7; D gene: TRBD1; V gene: TRBV19; clone size: .; CDR3 DNA: TGTGCCAGTAGTCCAACACAGGGGGCCTACGAGCAGTACTTC; CDR3 protein: CASSPTQGAYEQYF
J gene: TRBJ1-2; D gene: .; V gene: TRBV4-3; clone size: few; CDR3 DNA: TGCGCCAGCAGCCCACAGGTTCACACCCTCGGTGGCTACACCTTC; CDR3 protein: CASSPQVHTLGGYTF
J gene: TRBJ1-2; D gene: TRBD1; V gene: TRBV27; clone size: .; CDR3 DNA: TGTGCCAGCAGTTTATCGGGGACAGGGTGGGGCTACACCTTC; CDR3 protein: CASSLSGTGWGYTF
J gene: TRBJ2-3; D gene: .; V gene: TRBV6-5; clone size: .; CDR3 DNA: TGTGCCAGCAGTTCCCTCGGCAGGCCTAGCACAGATACGCAGTATTTT; CDR3 protein: CASSSLGRPSTDTQYF
J gene: TRBJ2-7; D gene: TRBD2; V gene: TRBV7-3; clone size: once; CDR3 DNA: TGTGCCAGCAGCCCTAGCGGGGCTGAAGTTGGGGAGCAGTACTTC; CDR3 protein: CASSPSGAEVGEQYF
J gene: TRBJ1-5; D gene: .; V gene: TRBV6-1; clone size: few; CDR3 DNA: TGTGCCAGCAATCGTGCAGGGTTGGGACAGCCCCAGCATTTT; CDR3 protein: CASNRAGLGQPQHF
J gene: TRBJ1-3; D gene: TRBD1; V gene: TRBV10-3; clone size: .; CDR3 DNA: TGTGCCATCAGTGAGGGACAGGGATCGGTACACACCATATATTTT; CDR3 protein: CAISEGQGSVHTIYF
J gene: TRBJ1-2; D gene: TRBD1; V gene: TRBV14; clone size: .; CDR3 DNA: TGTGCCAGCAGCCGGACAGGGGAACGGGCTAACTATGGCTACACCTTC; CDR3 protein: CASSRTGERANYGYTF
J gene: TRBJ1-1; D gene: .; V gene: TRBV2; clone size: .; CDR3 DNA: TGTGCCAGCAGAGAGATCCACGGAGCTTTCTTT; CDR3 protein: CASREIHGAFF
J gene: TRBJ2-1; D gene: TRBD2; V gene: TRBV4-3; clone size: .; CDR3 DNA: TGCGCCAGCAGCCCGGGGGGACTAGCGGGAAATGAGCAGTTCTTC; CDR3 protein: CASSPGGLAGNEQFF